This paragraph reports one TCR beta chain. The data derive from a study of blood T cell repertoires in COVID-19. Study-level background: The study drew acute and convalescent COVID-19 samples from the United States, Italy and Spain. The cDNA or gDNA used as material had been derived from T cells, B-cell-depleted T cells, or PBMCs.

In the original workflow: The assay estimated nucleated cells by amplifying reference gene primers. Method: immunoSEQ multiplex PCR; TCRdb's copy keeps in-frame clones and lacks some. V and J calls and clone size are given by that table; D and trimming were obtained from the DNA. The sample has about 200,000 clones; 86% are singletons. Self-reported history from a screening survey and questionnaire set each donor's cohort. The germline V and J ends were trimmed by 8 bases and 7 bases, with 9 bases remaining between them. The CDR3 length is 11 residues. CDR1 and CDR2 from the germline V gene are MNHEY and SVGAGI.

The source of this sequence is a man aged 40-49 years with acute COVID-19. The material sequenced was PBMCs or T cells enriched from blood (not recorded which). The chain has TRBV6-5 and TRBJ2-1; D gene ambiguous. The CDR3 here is CASLRSNEQFF. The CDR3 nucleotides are TGTGCCAGCCTACGTAGTAATGAGCAGTTCTTC.